Each of the 15 T cell receptor beta chains below was sequenced from the same sample in a study of tumor-infiltrating lymphocytes in localized non-small cell lung cancer. Sequencing was performed with immunoSEQ multiplex PCR; in TCRdb, only in-frame clones are kept and a portion is missing. The data hold under 25,000 clones, with just under 70% observed a single time. The sample comprised lung tumor tissue. The receptor set was obtained from a human donor with non-small cell lung cancer.

This clone was recorded only once. The rearrangement uses TRBV5-1 and TRBJ2-1, with 9 bases matching TRBD2. Germline lookup yields CDR1 SGHRS and CDR2 YFSETQ. V dropped 3 bases and J dropped 2; count of bases not matched to a gene: 9. CDR3 size: 17 residues. This CDR3 reads CASSWRPSGETYNEQFF. CDR3 DNA sequence: TGCGCCAGCAGCTGGCGGCCTAGCGGGGAAACCTACAATGAGCAGTTCTTC.

This clone was found once. The chain uses TRBV19 and TRBJ2-2; D not certain. The CDR3 loop spans 14 amino acids. Trimming shortened V by 1 base and J by 2 bases, and 5 bases separated the two germline ends. Germline values: CDR1 LNHDA, CDR2 SQIVND (reference sequence). This CDR3 reads CASSIGPNTGELFF. CDR3 DNA: TGTGCCAGTAGTATAGGTCCAAACACCGGGGAGCTGTTTTTT. Full variable domain (remainder filled in from reference TRBV19 and TRBJ2-2): DGGITQSPKYLFRKEGQNVTLSCEQNLNHDAMYWYRQDPGQGLRLIYYSQIVNDFQKGDIAEGYSVSREKKESFPLTVTSAQKNPTAFYLCASSIGPNTGELFFGEGSRLTVL.

The genes are TRBV27 and TRBJ1-1; no firm D call. The germline gives CDR1 MNHEY, CDR2 SMNVEV (reference sequence). This CDR3 has 16 residues. V lost 3 bases to trimming and J lost 0 bases, with 14 bases between them. CDR3 in amino acids: CASSFFPQQMNTEAFF. The CDR3 coding sequence is TGTGCCAGCAGTTTCTTTCCCCAACAGATGAACACTGAAGCTTTCTTT.

The genes are TRBV28 and TRBJ1-1; D is undetermined. The CDR3 has 11 amino acids. V was shortened by 7 bases and J by 11 bases, with 14 bases between the two germline ends. Germline CDR1 and CDR2: MDHEN and SYDVKM. The CDR3: CASNVQDEAFF. The CDR3 nucleotides read TGTGCCAGCAATGTCCAGGACGAGGCTTTCTTT.

The chain employs TRBV29-1 and TRBJ2-5, with D hard to call. V was pared by 3 bases and J by 5 bases, with 19 bases between. The CDR3 length is 15 residues. Germline assignment: CDR1 SQVTM and CDR2 ANQGSEA. The CDR3 nucleotides are TGCAGCGTTGACCTAGTAGCCGCAAAGGTGGAGACCCAGTACTTC. Amino acids: CSVDLVAAKVETQYF. Full variable domain (outside the CDR3, taken from reference TRBV29-1 and TRBJ2-5): SAVISQKPSRDICQRGTSLTIQCQVDSQVTMMFWYRQQPGQSLTLIATANQGSEATYESGFVIDKFPISRPNLTFSTLTVSNMSPEDSSIYLCSVDLVAAKVETQYFGPGTRLLVL.

V gene TRBV19 combines with J gene TRBJ1-2; possibly TRBD1 for D (6 bases). The CDR3 is 14 residues long. Trimming left V 7 bases short and J 1 base short, with 13 bases between. CDR1 is LNHDA and CDR2 is SQIVND in the germline V gene (reference sequence). CDR3 sequence reads: CASTRTVDNYGYTF. CDR3 coding DNA: TGTGCCAGTACCCGGACAGTCGATAACTATGGCTACACCTTC.

This chain uses TRBV18 with TRBJ2-3; 8 bases fit TRBD2. CDR3 length equals 13 residues. Germline loops: CDR1 KGHSH, CDR2 LQKENI. The J segment lost 4 bases and the V segment lost 3 bases, leaving 0 bases of the junction unmatched. CDR3: CASSPTSADTQYF. The CDR3 bases are TGTGCCAGCTCACCGACTAGCGCAGATACGCAGTATTTT.

The chain couples TRBV14 to TRBJ1-1; 10 positions agree with TRBD1. In germline, CDR1 is SGHDN, CDR2 FVKESK. The CDR3 runs 15 residues. J was trimmed by 1 base and V by 3 bases; bases with no gene match: 2. CDR3 nucleotides: TGTGCCAGCAGCCAGCGACAGGGGGCGAACACTGAAGCTTTCTTT. Encoded protein: CASSQRQGANTEAFF.

The chain carries TRBV29-1 and TRBJ1-4, with TRBD1 matching 7 bases. V lost 7 bases, J lost 8 bases, and 4 bases stayed unmatched. CDR1 SQVTM and CDR2 ANQGSEA come from the germline V gene. The length of the CDR3 is 11 residues. The CDR3 DNA sequence: TGCAGCGCCCGGACAGGAGAAAAACTGTTTTTT. This sequence encodes CSARTGEKLFF.

The genes are TRBV4-3 and TRBJ2-2, with D possibly matching TRBD2 (5 bases). The CDR3 runs 19 residues. The V gene lost 4 bases and the J gene lost 1 base, with 22 bases spanning the gap. Germline V CDR1 and CDR2: LGHNA, YSLEER. The CDR3 DNA reads TGCGCCAGCAGCCCAAGACCACCCCTGACAAGCGGGAACACCGGGGAGCTGTTTTTT. Its translation: CASSPRPPLTSGNTGELFF.

The chain couples TRBV10-3 to TRBJ1-2; the match to TRBD1 covers 9 bases. The CDR3 is 14 amino acids. Germline V gene sequence: CDR1 ENHRY, CDR2 SYGVKD. V was pared by 11 bases and J by 7 bases, with 14 bases of the junction left unmatched. Here the CDR3 DNA reads TGTGCCGCCAGTGGGGACAGGGAGGGCTCTGGCTACACCTTC. This translates into CAASGDREGSGYTF.

This clone was seen once. V gene TRBV28 combines with J gene TRBJ2-3, with 8 bases lining up with TRBD2. Trimming removed 3 bases from V and 6 bases from J; junction bases left unmatched: 2. CDR1 and CDR2 (germline): MDHEN, SYDVKM. This CDR3 is 13 amino acids long. This CDR3 reads CASSFLAGDTQYF. CDR3 nucleotide sequence: TGTGCCAGCAGTTTCTTAGCGGGGGATACGCAGTATTTT.

V and J are TRBV6-1 and TRBJ1-2, with 9 nucleotides matching TRBD1. The V and J ends lost 4 bases and 4 bases, in that order; junction bases with no gene match: 13. The CDR3 runs to 17 residues. Germline V CDR1 and CDR2: MNHNS, SASEGT. CDR3 region: CASSGSGTGKYGYGYTF. The CDR3 DNA reads TGTGCCAGCAGTGGCTCCGGGACAGGGAAGTATGGCTATGGCTACACCTTC.

This clone was seen more than once but under ten times. The CDR3 DNA is TGCGCCAGCAGTCAATGGGGGACTGCCTCCTACAATGAGCAGTTCTTC. Protein product: CASSQWGTASYNEQFF. The chain has TRBV23-1 and TRBJ2-1, with a possible D match to TRBD2 (6 bases). TRBV23-1 is annotated as an ORF whose role is uncertain. The CDR3 sequence is 16 residues long. The V and J ends lost 1 base and 0 bases respectively, with 10 bases between them.

V gene TRBV18 combines with J gene TRBJ1-4, with a tentative D call TRBD1 (5 bases). This CDR3 spans 17 amino acids. V was pared by 2 bases and J by 8 bases, with 21 bases between. Germline V gene sequence: CDR1 KGHSH, CDR2 LQKENI. CDR3 DNA: TGTGCCAGCTCACCAGGGACGACATCTACAGCGAAAGAAAAACTGTTTTTT. Amino acids: CASSPGTTSTAKEKLFF.